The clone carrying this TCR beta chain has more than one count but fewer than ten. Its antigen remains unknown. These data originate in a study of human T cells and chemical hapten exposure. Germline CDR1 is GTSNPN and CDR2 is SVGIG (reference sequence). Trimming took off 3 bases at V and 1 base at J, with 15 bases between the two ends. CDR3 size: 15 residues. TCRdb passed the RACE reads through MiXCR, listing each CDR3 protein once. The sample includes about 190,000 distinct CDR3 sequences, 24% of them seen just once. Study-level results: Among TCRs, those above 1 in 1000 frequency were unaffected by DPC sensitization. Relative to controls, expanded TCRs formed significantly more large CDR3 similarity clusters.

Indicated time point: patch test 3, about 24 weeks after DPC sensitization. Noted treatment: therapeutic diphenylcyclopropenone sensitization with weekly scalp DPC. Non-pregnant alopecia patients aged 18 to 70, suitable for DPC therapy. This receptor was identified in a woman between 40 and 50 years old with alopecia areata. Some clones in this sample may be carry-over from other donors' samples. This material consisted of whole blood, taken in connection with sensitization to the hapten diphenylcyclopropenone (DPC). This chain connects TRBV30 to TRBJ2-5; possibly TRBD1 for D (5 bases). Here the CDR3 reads CAWRRRQTVQETQYF. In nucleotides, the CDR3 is TGTGCCTGGAGGAGGCGACAGACGGTCCAAGAGACCCAGTACTTC.